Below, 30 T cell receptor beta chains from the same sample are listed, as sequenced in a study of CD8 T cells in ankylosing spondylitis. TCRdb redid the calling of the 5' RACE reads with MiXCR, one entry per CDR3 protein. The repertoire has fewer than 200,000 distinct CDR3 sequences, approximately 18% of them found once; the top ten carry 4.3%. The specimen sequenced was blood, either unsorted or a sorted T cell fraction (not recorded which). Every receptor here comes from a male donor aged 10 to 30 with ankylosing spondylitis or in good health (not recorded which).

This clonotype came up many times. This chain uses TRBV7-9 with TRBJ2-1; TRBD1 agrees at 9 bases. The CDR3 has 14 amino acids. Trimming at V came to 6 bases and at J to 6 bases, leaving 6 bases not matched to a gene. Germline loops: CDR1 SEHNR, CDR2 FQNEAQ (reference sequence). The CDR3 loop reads CASSWDRDLNEQFF. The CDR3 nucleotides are TGTGCCAGCAGTTGGGACAGGGACCTCAATGAGCAGTTCTTC. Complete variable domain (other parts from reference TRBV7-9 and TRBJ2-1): DTGVSQNPRHKITKRGQNVTFRCDPISEHNRLYWYRQTLGQGPEFLTYFQNEAQLEKSRLLSDRFSAERPKGSFSTLEIQRTEQGDSAMYLCASSWDRDLNEQFFGPGTRLTVL.

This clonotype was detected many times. DNA for the CDR3: TGTGCCAGCAGCGAAACACCGGCTAGCCGTAGCTCCTACGAGCAGTACGTC. Translated: CASSETPASRSSYEQYV. This rearrangement joins TRBV5-5 to TRBJ2-7; a weak D match, TRBD2 (5 bases). In germline, CDR1 is SGHKS, CDR2 YYEKEE (reference sequence). V was clipped by 4 bases and J by 0 bases, with 20 bases between them. There are 17 residues in the CDR3.

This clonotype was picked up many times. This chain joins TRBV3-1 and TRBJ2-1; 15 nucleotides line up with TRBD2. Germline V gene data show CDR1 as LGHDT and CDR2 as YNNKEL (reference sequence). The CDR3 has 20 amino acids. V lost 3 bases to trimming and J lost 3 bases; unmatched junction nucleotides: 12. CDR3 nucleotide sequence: TGTGCCAGCAGCCAGAACCCGGGACTAGCGGGAGGTTACATCTACAATGAGCAGTTCTTC. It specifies CASSQNPGLAGGYIYNEQFF.

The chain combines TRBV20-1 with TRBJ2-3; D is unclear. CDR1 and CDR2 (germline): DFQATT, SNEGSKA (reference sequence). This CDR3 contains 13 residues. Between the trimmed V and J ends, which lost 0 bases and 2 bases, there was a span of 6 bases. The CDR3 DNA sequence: TGCAGTGCTAGAGATTCCCCCACAGATACGCAGTATTTT. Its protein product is CSARDSPTDTQYF.

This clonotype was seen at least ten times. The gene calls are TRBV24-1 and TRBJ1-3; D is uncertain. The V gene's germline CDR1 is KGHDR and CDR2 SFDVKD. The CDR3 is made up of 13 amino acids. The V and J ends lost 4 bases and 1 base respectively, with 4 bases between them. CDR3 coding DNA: TGTGCCACCAGTGAATCATCTGGAAACACCATATATTTT. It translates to CATSESSGNTIYF.

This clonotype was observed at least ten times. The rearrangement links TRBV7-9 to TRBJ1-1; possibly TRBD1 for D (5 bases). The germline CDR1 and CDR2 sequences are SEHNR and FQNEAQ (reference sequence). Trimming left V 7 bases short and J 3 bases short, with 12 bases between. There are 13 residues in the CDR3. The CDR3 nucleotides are TGTGCCAGCATCCAACCGGGGGACACTGAAGCTTTCTTT. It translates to CASIQPGDTEAFF.

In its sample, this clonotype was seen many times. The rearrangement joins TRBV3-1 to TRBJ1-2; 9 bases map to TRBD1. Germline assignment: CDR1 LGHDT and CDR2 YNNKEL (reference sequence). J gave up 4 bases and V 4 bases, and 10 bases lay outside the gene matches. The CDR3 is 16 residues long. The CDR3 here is CASSPRTGAVGYGYTF. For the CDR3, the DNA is TGTGCCAGCAGCCCGCGGACAGGGGCGGTCGGCTATGGCTACACCTTC.

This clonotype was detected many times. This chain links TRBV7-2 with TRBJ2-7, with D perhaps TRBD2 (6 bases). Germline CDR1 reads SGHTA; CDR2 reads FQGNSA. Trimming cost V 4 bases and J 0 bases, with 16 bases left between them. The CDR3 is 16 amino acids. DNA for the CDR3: TGTGCCAGCAGCTATACCGGGACTCCCTACTCCTACGAGCAGTACTTC. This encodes CASSYTGTPYSYEQYF.

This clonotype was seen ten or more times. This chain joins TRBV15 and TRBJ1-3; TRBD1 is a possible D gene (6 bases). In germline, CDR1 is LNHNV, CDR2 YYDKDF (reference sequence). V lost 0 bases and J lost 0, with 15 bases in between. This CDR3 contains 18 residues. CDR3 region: CATSRELGQPNSGNTIYF. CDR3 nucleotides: TGTGCCACCAGCAGAGAATTGGGACAACCGAACTCTGGAAACACCATATATTTT.

The CDR3 region is CSASAIGTYNEQFF. The CDR3 DNA reads TGCAGTGCTTCGGCCATCGGGACCTACAATGAGCAGTTCTTC. The chain combines TRBV20-1 with TRBJ2-1; tentative D call: TRBD2 (5 bases). This CDR3 spans 14 amino acids. The germline gives CDR1 DFQATT, CDR2 SNEGSKA (reference sequence). Trimming stripped 5 bases from V and 2 bases from J, with 13 bases between.

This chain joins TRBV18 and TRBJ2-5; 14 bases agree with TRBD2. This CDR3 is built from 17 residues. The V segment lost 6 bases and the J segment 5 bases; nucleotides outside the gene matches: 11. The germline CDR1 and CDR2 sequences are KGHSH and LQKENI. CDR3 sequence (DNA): TGTGCCAGCTCTCGAACGGCGGGACTAGCGGGAGTGGAGACCCAGTACTTC. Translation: CASSRTAGLAGVETQYF.

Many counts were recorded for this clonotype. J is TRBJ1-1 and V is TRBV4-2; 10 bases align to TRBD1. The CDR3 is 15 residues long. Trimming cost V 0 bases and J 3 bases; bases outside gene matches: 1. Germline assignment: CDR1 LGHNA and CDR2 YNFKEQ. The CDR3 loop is CASSQDGTGDTEAFF. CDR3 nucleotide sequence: TGTGCCAGCAGCCAAGATGGGACAGGGGACACTGAAGCTTTCTTT.

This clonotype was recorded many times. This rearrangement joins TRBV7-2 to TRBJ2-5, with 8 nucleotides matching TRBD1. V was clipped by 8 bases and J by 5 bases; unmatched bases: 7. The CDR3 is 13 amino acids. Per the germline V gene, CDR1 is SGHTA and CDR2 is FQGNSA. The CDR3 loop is CASHRGAKETQYF. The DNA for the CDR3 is TGTGCCAGCCACAGGGGGGCGAAGGAGACCCAGTACTTC.

CDR3 region: CSASRGPQSTDTQYF. CDR3 nucleotide sequence: TGCAGTGCTAGTCGTGGTCCACAAAGCACAGATACGCAGTATTTT. The chain combines TRBV20-1 with TRBJ2-3; unclear D gene. The CDR3 has 15 amino acids. V was shortened by 3 bases and J by 0 bases, with 13 bases between the two germline ends. Germline V gives CDR1 DFQATT, CDR2 SNEGSKA (reference sequence).

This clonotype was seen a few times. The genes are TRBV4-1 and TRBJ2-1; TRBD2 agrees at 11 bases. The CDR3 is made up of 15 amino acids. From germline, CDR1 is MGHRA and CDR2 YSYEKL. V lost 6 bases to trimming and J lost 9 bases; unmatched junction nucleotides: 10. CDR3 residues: CASRPTSGRGREQFF. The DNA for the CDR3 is TGCGCCAGCAGGCCCACTAGCGGGAGAGGGCGTGAGCAGTTCTTC.

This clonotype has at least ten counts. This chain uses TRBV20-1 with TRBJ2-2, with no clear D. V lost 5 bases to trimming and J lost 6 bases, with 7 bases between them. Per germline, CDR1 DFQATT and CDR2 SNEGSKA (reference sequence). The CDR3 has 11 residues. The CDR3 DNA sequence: TGCAGTGCTGATAGGGCCGGGGAGCTGTTTTTT. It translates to CSADRAGELFF.

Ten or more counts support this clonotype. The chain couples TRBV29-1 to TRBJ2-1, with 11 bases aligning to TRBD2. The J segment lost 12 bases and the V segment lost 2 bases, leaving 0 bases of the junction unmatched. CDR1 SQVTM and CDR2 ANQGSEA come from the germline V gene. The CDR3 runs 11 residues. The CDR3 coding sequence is TGCAGCGTTGAACTAGCGGGAGGGCAGTTCTTC. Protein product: CSVELAGGQFF.

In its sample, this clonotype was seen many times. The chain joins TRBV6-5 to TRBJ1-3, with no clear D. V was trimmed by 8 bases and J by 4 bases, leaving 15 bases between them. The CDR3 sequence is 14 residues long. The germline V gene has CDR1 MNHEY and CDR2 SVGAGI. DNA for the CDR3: TGTGCCAGCGGCCCGCGGTGGCCGGGAAACACCATATATTTT. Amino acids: CASGPRWPGNTIYF.

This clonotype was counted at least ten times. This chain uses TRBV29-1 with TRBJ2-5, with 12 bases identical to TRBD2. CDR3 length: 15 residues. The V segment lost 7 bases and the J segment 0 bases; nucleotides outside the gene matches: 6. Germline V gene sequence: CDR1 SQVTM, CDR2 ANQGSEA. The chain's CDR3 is CSARGTSGYQETQYF. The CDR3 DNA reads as TGCAGCGCCCGGGGGACTAGCGGGTACCAAGAGACCCAGTACTTC.

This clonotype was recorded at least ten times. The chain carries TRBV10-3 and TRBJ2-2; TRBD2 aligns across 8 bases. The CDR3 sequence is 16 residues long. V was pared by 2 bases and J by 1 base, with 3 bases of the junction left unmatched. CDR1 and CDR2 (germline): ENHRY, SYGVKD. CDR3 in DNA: TGTGCCATCAGTGAGGGTACTAGCGGGAACACCGGGGAGCTGTTTTTT. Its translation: CAISEGTSGNTGELFF.

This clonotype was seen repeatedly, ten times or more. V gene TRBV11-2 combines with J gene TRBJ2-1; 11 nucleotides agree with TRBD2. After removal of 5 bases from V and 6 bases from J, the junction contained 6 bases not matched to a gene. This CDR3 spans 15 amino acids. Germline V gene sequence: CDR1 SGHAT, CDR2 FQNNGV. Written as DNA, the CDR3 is TGTGCCAGCAGCGTCCCCGGGACTAGCGGCAATGAGCAGTTCTTC. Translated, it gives CASSVPGTSGNEQFF.

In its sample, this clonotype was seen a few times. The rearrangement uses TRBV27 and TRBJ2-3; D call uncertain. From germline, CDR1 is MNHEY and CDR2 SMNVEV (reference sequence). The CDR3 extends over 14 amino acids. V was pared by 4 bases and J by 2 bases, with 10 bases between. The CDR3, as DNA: TGTGCCAGCAGTTCTTTTCTAGACACAGATACGCAGTATTTT. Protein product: CASSSFLDTDTQYF.

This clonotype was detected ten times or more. The CDR3 spells CASSLLGQKETQYF. In nucleotides, the CDR3 is TGCGCCAGCAGCTTGTTGGGACAGAAAGAGACCCAGTACTTC. J is TRBJ2-5 and V is TRBV5-1, with 7 bases fitting TRBD1. The CDR3 spans 14 residues. J was trimmed by 3 bases and V by 1 base; bases with no gene match: 3. CDR1 is SGHRS, CDR2 YFSETQ, per germline.

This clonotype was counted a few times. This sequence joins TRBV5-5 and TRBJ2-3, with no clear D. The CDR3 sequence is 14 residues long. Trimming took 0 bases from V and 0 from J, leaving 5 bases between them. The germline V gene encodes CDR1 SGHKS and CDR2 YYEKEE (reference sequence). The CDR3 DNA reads TGTGCCAGCAGCTTGGCCGTCAGCACAGATACGCAGTATTTT. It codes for CASSLAVSTDTQYF.

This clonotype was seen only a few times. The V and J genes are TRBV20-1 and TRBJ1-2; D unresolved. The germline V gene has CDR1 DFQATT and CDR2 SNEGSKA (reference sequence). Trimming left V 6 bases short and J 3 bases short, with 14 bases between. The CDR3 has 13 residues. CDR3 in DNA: TGCAGTGCCGGGGTGGCAGCCCACTATGGCTACACCTTC. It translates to CSAGVAAHYGYTF.

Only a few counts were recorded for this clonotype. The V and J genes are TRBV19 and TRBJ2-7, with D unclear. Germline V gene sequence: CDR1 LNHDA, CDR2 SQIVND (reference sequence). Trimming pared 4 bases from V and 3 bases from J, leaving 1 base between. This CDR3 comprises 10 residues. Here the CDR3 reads CASSNYEQYV. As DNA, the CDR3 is TGTGCCAGTAGTAACTACGAGCAGTACGTC.

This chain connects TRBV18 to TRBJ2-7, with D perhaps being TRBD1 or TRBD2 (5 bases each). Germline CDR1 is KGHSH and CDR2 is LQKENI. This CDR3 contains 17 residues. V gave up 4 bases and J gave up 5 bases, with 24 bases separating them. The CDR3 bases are TGTGCCAGCTCACTGGGAACGGGGACCTCCCTCCTCCACGAGCAGTACTTC. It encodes CASSLGTGTSLLHEQYF.

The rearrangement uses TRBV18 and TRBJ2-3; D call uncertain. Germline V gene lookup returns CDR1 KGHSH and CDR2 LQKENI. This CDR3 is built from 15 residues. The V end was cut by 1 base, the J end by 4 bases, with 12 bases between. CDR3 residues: CASSPQAGVADTQYF. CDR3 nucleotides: TGTGCCAGCTCACCACAGGCTGGTGTGGCAGATACGCAGTATTTT.

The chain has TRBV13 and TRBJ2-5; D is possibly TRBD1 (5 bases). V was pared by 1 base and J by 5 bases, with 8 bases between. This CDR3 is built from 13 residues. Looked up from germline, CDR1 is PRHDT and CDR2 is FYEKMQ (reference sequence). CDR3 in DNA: TGTGCCAGCAGCTTAGAGGCAGGGGAGACCCAGTACTTC. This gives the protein CASSLEAGETQYF.

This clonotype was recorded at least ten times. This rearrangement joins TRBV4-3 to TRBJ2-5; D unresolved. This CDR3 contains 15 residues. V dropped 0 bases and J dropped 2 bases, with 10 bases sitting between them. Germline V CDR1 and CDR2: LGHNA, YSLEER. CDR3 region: CASSQDWVIQETQYF. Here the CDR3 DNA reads TGCGCCAGCAGCCAAGATTGGGTAATACAAGAGACCCAGTACTTC.